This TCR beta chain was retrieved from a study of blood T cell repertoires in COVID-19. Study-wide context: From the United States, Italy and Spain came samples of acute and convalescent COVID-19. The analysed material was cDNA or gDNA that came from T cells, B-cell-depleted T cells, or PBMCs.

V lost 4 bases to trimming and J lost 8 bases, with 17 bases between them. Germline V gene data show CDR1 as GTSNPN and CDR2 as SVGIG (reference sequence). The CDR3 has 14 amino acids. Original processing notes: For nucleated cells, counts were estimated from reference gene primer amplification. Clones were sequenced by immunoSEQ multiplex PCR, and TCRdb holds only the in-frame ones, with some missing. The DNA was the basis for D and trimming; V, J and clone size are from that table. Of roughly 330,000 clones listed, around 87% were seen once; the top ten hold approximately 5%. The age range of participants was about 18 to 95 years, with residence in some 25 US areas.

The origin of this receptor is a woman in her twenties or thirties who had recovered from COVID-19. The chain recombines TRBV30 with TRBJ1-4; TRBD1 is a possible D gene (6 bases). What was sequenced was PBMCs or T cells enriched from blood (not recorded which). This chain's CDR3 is CAWTLTGHNEKLFF. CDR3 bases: TGTGCCTGGACCCTGACAGGACACAACGAAAAACTGTTTTTT. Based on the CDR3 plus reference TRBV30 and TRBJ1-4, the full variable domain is SQTIHQWPATLVQPVGSPLSLECTVEGTSNPNLYWYRQAAGRGLQLLFYSVGIGQISSEVPQNLSASRPQDRQFILSSKKLLLSDSGFYLCAWTLTGHNEKLFFGSGTQLSVL.